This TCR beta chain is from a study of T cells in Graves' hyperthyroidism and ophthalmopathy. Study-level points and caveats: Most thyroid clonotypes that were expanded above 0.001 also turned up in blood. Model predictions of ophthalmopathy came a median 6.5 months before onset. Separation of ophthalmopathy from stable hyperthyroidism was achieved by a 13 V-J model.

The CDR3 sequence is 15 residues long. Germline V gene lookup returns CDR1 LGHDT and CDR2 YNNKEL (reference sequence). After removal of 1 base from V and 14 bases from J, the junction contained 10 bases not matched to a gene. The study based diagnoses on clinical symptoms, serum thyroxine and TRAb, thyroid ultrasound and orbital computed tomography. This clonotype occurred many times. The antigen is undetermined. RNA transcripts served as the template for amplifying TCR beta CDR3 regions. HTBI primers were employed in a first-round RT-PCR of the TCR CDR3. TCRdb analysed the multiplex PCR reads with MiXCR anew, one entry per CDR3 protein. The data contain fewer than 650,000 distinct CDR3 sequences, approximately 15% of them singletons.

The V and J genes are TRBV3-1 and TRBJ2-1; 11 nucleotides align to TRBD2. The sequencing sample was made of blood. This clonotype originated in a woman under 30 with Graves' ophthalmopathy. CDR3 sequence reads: CASSQVPSGRSREFF. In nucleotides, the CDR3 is TGTGCCAGCAGCCAAGTCCCTAGCGGGAGGTCTCGGGAGTTCTTC.